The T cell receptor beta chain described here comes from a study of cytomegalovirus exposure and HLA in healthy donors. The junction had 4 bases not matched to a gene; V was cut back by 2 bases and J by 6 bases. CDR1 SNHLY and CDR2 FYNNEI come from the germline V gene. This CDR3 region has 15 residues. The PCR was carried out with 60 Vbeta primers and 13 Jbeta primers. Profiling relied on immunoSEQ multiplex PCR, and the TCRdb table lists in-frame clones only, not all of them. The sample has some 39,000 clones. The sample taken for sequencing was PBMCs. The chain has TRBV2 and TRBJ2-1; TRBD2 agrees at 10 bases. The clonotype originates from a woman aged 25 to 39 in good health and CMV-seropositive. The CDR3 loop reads CASSEKASGGNEQFF. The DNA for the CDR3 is TGTGCCAGCAGTGAAAAGGCTAGCGGGGGCAATGAGCAGTTCTTC.